The clone carrying this T cell receptor (beta chain) came up a few times. V lost 1 base, J lost 9 bases, and 10 bases lay in between. Looked up from germline, CDR1 is LGHDT and CDR2 is YNNKEL (reference sequence). The CDR3 totals 13 residues. This specimen comes from a study of blood T cell repertoires in COVID-19. Study details: COVID-19 samples, acute and convalescent, were from the United States, Italy and Spain. From T cells, B-cell-depleted T cells, or PBMCs came the material, which was cDNA or gDNA.

Original data processing: Reference gene primer amplification gave estimated nucleated cell counts. Sequenced by immunoSEQ multiplex PCR; TCRdb stores in-frame clones only, minus some. That table furnishes V, J and clone size, whereas the DNA furnished D and trimming. Here the sample spans roughly 170,000 clones, roughly 86% being singletons. This chain uses TRBV3-1 (or the pseudogene TRBV3-2) with TRBJ1-5, with D unclear. The source of this sequence is a man aged 35-49 years who had recovered from COVID-19. The sample consisted of peripheral blood. CDR3 nucleotide sequence: TGTGCCAGCAGCCAAGGCGTCCGCGCGCCCCAGCATTTT. Amino acids: CASSQGVRAPQHF.